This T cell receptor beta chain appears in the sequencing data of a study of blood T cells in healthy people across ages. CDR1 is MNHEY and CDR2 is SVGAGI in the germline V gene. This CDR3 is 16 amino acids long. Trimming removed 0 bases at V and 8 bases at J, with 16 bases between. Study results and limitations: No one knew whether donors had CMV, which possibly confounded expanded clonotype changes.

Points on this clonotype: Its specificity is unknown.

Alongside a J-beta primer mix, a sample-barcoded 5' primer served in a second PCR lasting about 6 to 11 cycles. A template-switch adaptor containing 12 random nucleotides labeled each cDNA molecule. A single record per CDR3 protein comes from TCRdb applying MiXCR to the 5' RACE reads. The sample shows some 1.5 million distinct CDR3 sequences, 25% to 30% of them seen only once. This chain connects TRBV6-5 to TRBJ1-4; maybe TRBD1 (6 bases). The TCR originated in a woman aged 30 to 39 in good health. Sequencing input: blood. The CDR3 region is CASSYSSPRGQEKLFF. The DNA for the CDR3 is TGTGCCAGCAGTTACTCGTCCCCCCGGGGGCAAGAAAAACTGTTTTTT.